A single sample gave rise to the 27 T cell receptor beta chains below, sequenced in a study of shared clonotypes between healthy human individuals. Clones were sequenced by immunoSEQ multiplex PCR, and TCRdb holds only the in-frame ones, with some missing. Altogether over 1.5 million clones are present, about 98% being singletons, with the ten largest covering less than 0.55%. Sequenced material: naive CD4+ T cells sorted from blood. Subset in this sample: CD45RA+ positively selected. The receptors originated from a man younger than 45 in good health.

The count of this clone is one. The chain uses TRBV18 and TRBJ2-7; D is undetermined. V was pared by 1 base and J by 4 bases, with 8 bases between. Germline V gene lookup returns CDR1 KGHSH and CDR2 LQKENI. The CDR3 runs to 13 residues. CDR3 region: CASSPLPAYEQYF. The CDR3 DNA is TGTGCCAGCTCACCACTCCCCGCATACGAGCAGTACTTC.

The chain links TRBV19 to TRBJ1-2, with unresolved D. CDR3 length: 13 residues. Trimming took off 6 bases at V and 4 bases at J, with 12 bases between the two ends. Germline CDR1 is LNHDA and CDR2 is SQIVND (reference sequence). The CDR3, as DNA: TGTGCCAGTAGGGCGGACGTGAGCTATGGCTACACCTTC. It is translated as CASRADVSYGYTF.

V is TRBV29-1 and J is TRBJ2-1; tentatively, D is TRBD2 (6 bases). This CDR3 has 13 amino acids. Trimming removed 7 bases at V and 1 base at J, with 11 bases between. Germline assignment: CDR1 SQVTM and CDR2 ANQGSEA. The CDR3 DNA is TGCAGCGCCGGGAGATCTTCCTACAATGAGCAGTTCTTC. Translated: CSAGRSSYNEQFF.

The chain joins TRBV5-1 to TRBJ2-3; 10 bases agree with TRBD2. This CDR3 contains 15 residues. Per germline, CDR1 SGHRS and CDR2 YFSETQ. V was pared by 4 bases and J by 4 bases, with 6 bases of the junction left unmatched. As DNA, the CDR3 is TGCGCCAGCAGCGTAGCGGGAGGCCGGGCAGATACGCAGTATTTT. This gives the protein CASSVAGGRADTQYF.

This chain connects TRBV2 to TRBJ2-5; weak D call: TRBD2 (6 bases). The germline CDR1 and CDR2 sequences are SNHLY and FYNNEI. V lost 1 base, J lost 2 bases, and 11 bases lay in between. This CDR3 is 15 amino acids long. The CDR3 reads CASSEDAGTQETQYF. The CDR3 DNA reads as TGTGCCAGCAGTGAAGACGCGGGAACACAAGAGACCCAGTACTTC.

This clone was detected only once. The CDR3 bases are TGCGCCAGCAGCCAAGACAGGACAGGACCCACAGATACGCAGTATTTT. Residues: CASSQDRTGPTDTQYF. The chain uses TRBV4-1 and TRBJ2-3; TRBD1 matches 7 bases. CDR3 length: 16 residues. From germline, CDR1 is MGHRA and CDR2 YSYEKL. J lost 2 bases, V lost 0 bases, and 5 bases had no gene match.

The rearrangement links TRBV27 to TRBJ1-4; 7 bases match TRBD1. The CDR3 loop spans 15 amino acids. Germline CDR1 is MNHEY and CDR2 is SMNVEV (reference sequence). V gave up 5 bases and J gave up 13 bases; unmatched junction bases: 16. The CDR3 sequence: CASSPGTAIGGGLFF. The CDR3, as DNA: TGTGCCAGCAGTCCTGGGACAGCAATCGGTGGAGGACTGTTTTTT.

The rearrangement links TRBV7-8 to TRBJ1-2; D is possibly TRBD1 (6 bases). Germline loops: CDR1 SGHVS, CDR2 FQNEAQ. The CDR3 sequence is 16 residues long. V lost 5 bases to trimming and J lost 7 bases, with 23 bases between them. CDR3 bases: TGTGCCAGCAGCCGTGGGGGCAGAAGCAACCTAGGTGGCTACACCTTC. This sequence encodes CASSRGGRSNLGGYTF.

V and J are TRBV29-1 and TRBJ2-1; TRBD2 matches at 7 bases. Germline V gives CDR1 SQVTM, CDR2 ANQGSEA. There are 11 residues in the CDR3. Here the CDR3 reads CRAGSGDEQFF. CDR3 bases: TGCAGAGCCGGGAGCGGGGATGAGCAGTTCTTC.

The table lists this clone with a count of one. V usage is TRBV29-1 and J usage is TRBJ2-7; D might be TRBD1 (6 bases). Between the trimmed V and J ends, which lost 4 bases and 4 bases, there was a span of 23 bases. This CDR3 contains 16 residues. Germline assignment: CDR1 SQVTM and CDR2 ANQGSEA. This chain's CDR3 is CSVVREIQGSTYEQYF. In DNA form, the CDR3 reads TGCAGCGTTGTGAGGGAAATACAGGGATCAACGTACGAGCAGTACTTC.

V usage is TRBV7-8 and J usage is TRBJ1-5; D ambiguous. CDR1 is SGHVS, CDR2 FQNEAQ, per germline. Trimming pared 1 base from V and 4 bases from J, leaving 11 bases between. The CDR3 length is 15 residues. The CDR3 reads CASSLVVALNQPQHF. The CDR3 coding sequence is TGTGCCAGCAGCTTAGTCGTCGCCCTTAATCAGCCCCAGCATTTT. Together with reference TRBV7-8 and TRBJ1-5, the CDR3 gives the full variable domain: GAGVSQSPRYKVAKRGQDVALRCDPISGHVSLFWYQQALGQGPEFLTYFQNEAQLDKSGLPSDRFFAERPEGSVSTLKIQRTQQEDSAVYLCASSLVVALNQPQHFGDGTRLSIL.

The chain couples TRBV11-2 to TRBJ2-7; D possibly corresponds to TRBD1 (6 bases). CDR3 length equals 14 residues. Germline V gene lookup returns CDR1 SGHAT and CDR2 FQNNGV. Trimming removed 6 bases at V and 6 bases at J, with 18 bases between. CDR3 in amino acids: CASSPGQSSGEQYF. The CDR3 region has the DNA TGTGCCAGCAGTCCGGGACAAAGTTCTGGCGAGCAGTACTTC.

This chain joins TRBV11-2 and TRBJ2-7, with 10 bases matching TRBD1. Trimming cost V 4 bases and J 4 bases; bases outside gene matches: 7. Germline CDR1 is SGHAT and CDR2 is FQNNGV. The CDR3 covers 15 residues. The CDR3 DNA is TGTGCCAGCAGCTATAGACAGGGGGCGCCGTACGAGCAGTACTTC. Translating gives CASSYRQGAPYEQYF.

This chain uses TRBV14 with TRBJ2-3; TRBD2 aligns across 13 bases. The trim removed 0 bases at V and 4 bases at J, leaving 7 bases unmatched. This CDR3 is built from 18 residues. The germline gives CDR1 SGHDN, CDR2 FVKESK. This CDR3 is CASSQDHRGLAGSDTQYF. The DNA for the CDR3 is TGTGCCAGCAGCCAAGATCATCGGGGACTAGCGGGATCAGATACGCAGTATTTT.

This chain connects TRBV4-3 to TRBJ2-2; no clear D. CDR1 and CDR2 (germline): LGHNA, YSLEER. The CDR3 runs 15 residues. V lost 4 bases to trimming and J lost 5 bases, with 14 bases between them. The CDR3 loop is CASSPSELWTGELFF. CDR3 coding DNA: TGCGCCAGCAGCCCATCAGAATTGTGGACCGGGGAGCTGTTTTTT.

The rearrangement joins TRBV2 to TRBJ2-2; no clear D. The germline CDR1 and CDR2 sequences are SNHLY and FYNNEI. Trimming took 5 bases from V and 7 from J, leaving 11 bases between them. The CDR3 loop spans 13 amino acids. CDR3 sequence (DNA): TGTGCCAGCAGTTCTAGTGAGGTCGGGGAGCTGTTTTTT. This sequence encodes CASSSSEVGELFF.

The rearrangement links TRBV9 to TRBJ2-1; TRBD1 is a possible D gene (8 bases). Germline assignment: CDR1 SGDLS and CDR2 YYNGEE. The CDR3 runs 20 residues. The ends were cut back, 6 bases at V and 0 bases at J, with 28 bases in the middle. The DNA for the CDR3 is TGTGCCAGCAACCGACAGGGGAGGGGCGGACGATATCGCTCCTACAATGAGCAGTTCTTC. Encoded protein: CASNRQGRGGRYRSYNEQFF. The full variable domain, with the rest looked up from reference TRBV9 and TRBJ2-1, is DSGVTQTPKHLITATGQRVTLRCSPRSGDLSVYWYQQSLDQGLQFLIQYYNGEERAKGNILERFSAQQFPDLHSELNLSSLELGDSALYFCASNRQGRGGRYRSYNEQFFGPGTRLTVL.

The J gene is TRBJ2-7, the V gene TRBV19, with 12 bases matching TRBD2. The CDR3 spans 14 residues. The trim removed 5 bases at V and 6 bases at J, leaving 5 bases unmatched. Germline CDR1 reads LNHDA; CDR2 reads SQIVND (reference sequence). CDR3 sequence reads: CASSVLAGGAEQYF. The CDR3 DNA is TGTGCCAGTAGTGTACTAGCGGGAGGCGCCGAGCAGTACTTC.

The rearrangement uses TRBV6-5 and TRBJ2-2, with D possibly TRBD2 on 6 matching bases. V lost 6 bases to trimming and J lost 7 bases, with 15 bases between them. CDR1 is MNHEY, CDR2 SVGAGI, per germline. The CDR3 is 14 residues long. CDR3 loop: CASRPGLLLGELFF. The CDR3 DNA reads as TGTGCCAGCAGGCCGGGACTTTTACTCGGGGAGCTGTTTTTT.

This clone appeared once. The sample contains more than one DNA sequence encoding this CDR3. The chain is built from TRBV15 and TRBJ1-5; D gene uncertain. With 2 bases removed from V and 7 bases from J, the gap between germline ends came to 6 bases. The CDR3 runs 12 residues. Germline V gene lookup returns CDR1 LNHNV and CDR2 YYDKDF (reference sequence). The CDR3 is CATSRSGQPQHF. The CDR3 DNA sequence: TGTGCCACCAGCAGATCAGGCCAGCCCCAGCATTTT.

The chain employs TRBV18 and TRBJ2-1; D ambiguous. CDR1 KGHSH and CDR2 LQKENI come from the germline V gene. V lost 0 bases to trimming and J lost 0 bases, with 9 bases between them. CDR3 length: 16 residues. CDR3 loop: CASSPPLGLSYNEQFF. In DNA, the CDR3 is TGTGCCAGCTCACCACCGCTCGGGCTCTCCTACAATGAGCAGTTCTTC.

The rearrangement uses TRBV7-9 and TRBJ2-7, with TRBD2 identical over 7 bases. Germline V gene lookup returns CDR1 SEHNR and CDR2 FQNEAQ (reference sequence). The trim removed 5 bases at V and 2 bases at J, leaving 12 bases unmatched. This CDR3 comprises 16 residues. The CDR3 spells CASSSFEGLTTYEQYF. The CDR3 DNA is TGTGCCAGCAGCAGTTTTGAGGGACTAACTACCTACGAGCAGTACTTC. The full variable domain, with the rest looked up from reference TRBV7-9 and TRBJ2-7, is DTGVSQNPRHKITKRGQNVTFRCDPISEHNRLYWYRQTLGQGPEFLTYFQNEAQLEKSRLLSDRFSAERPKGSFSTLEIQRTEQGDSAMYLCASSSFEGLTTYEQYFGPGTRLTVT.

This chain uses TRBV4-1 with TRBJ2-7; weak D call: TRBD1 (6 bases). The germline CDR1 and CDR2 sequences are MGHRA and YSYEKL. V shed 1 base and J shed 1 base, with 14 bases lying between them. The CDR3 sequence is 16 residues long. The CDR3 nucleotides read TGCGCCAGCAGCCAAGCCCTCGACAGGTTGTCCTACGAGCAGTACTTC. As protein: CASSQALDRLSYEQYF.

A note on this clone: Different DNA sequences within this sample yield the same CDR3. The chain recombines TRBV6-1 with TRBJ2-1; possibly TRBD1 for D (6 bases). The germline V and J ends were trimmed by 2 bases and 4 bases, with 9 bases remaining between them. CDR1 MNHNS and CDR2 SASEGT come from the germline V gene. This CDR3 contains 14 residues. CDR3 nucleotides: TGTGCCAGCAGTGAACAGGGGACATACAATGAGCAGTTCTTC. Its protein product is CASSEQGTYNEQFF.

The chain employs TRBV28 and TRBJ2-1; TRBD2 matches at 15 bases. Germline CDR1 MDHEN, CDR2 SYDVKM. This CDR3 comprises 17 residues. V was clipped by 4 bases and J by 7 bases; unmatched bases: 8. DNA for the CDR3: TGTGCCAGCAGTTCCCGGACTAGCGGGAGGGCCGTAAATGAGCAGTTCTTC. It encodes CASSSRTSGRAVNEQFF. Full variable domain (missing parts from reference TRBV28 and TRBJ2-1): DVKVTQSSRYLVKRTGEKVFLECVQDMDHENMFWYRQDPGLGLRLIYFSYDVKMKEKGDIPEGYSVSREKKERFSLILESASTNQTSMYLCASSSRTSGRAVNEQFFGPGTRLTVL.

The gene calls are TRBV9 and TRBJ2-7; 9 bases align to TRBD1. The germline V gene encodes CDR1 SGDLS and CDR2 YYNGEE. V lost 4 bases and J lost 6; bases outside the gene matches: 8. The CDR3 is 14 residues long. The CDR3 spells CASSPQTGGSEQYF. The CDR3 nucleotides are TGTGCCAGCAGCCCACAAACAGGGGGCTCCGAGCAGTACTTC.

A single count supports this clone. The rearrangement links TRBV5-8 to TRBJ1-5, with 8 nucleotides matching TRBD1. Germline V gives CDR1 SGHTS, CDR2 YDEGEE. V lost 3 bases, J lost 0 bases, and 17 bases stayed unmatched. This CDR3 comprises 20 residues. In DNA, the CDR3 is TGTGCCAGCAGCTCCCAATCGGGACAGGAAAAGGGCTATAGCAATCAGCCCCAGCATTTT. It is translated as CASSSQSGQEKGYSNQPQHF. Drawing the rest from reference TRBV5-8 and TRBJ1-5, the complete variable domain is EAGVTQSPTHLIKTRGQQATLRCSPISGHTSVYWYQQALGLGLQFLLWYDEGEERNRGNFPPRFSGRQFPNYSSELNVNALELEDSALYLCASSSQSGQEKGYSNQPQHFGDGTRLSIL.